The clone carrying this T cell receptor (beta chain) was observed a few times. The sample is drawn from a study of blood T cells in healthy people across ages. Study details: Template-switching capture recovered about one barcoded beta molecule per two T cells.

Germline V gives CDR1 SGHNT, CDR2 YYREEE (reference sequence). This CDR3 has 16 residues. V lost 3 bases and J lost 7, with 22 bases in between. A J-beta primer mix and a sample-barcoded 5' primer were used in a second PCR of roughly 7 to 12 cycles. TCRdb re-derived calls from the 5' RACE reads in MiXCR, one entry per CDR3 protein. This table has a few hundred thousand distinct CDR3 sequences, about 26% appearing once. The origin of this receptor is a woman in her sixties or seventies in good health. The sequenced material came from blood. The chain combines TRBV5-4 with TRBJ1-2; a weak D match, TRBD1 (5 bases). Here the CDR3 DNA reads TGTGCCAGCAGCTATCCGGGGCCAGCCGGAGAAGCTGGCTACACCTTC. Its translation is CASSYPGPAGEAGYTF.